Each of the 21 T cell receptor beta chains below was sequenced from the same sample in a study of shared clonotypes between healthy human individuals. Using immunoSEQ multiplex PCR, the repertoire was profiled, and TCRdb retains in-frame clones only, with some absent. Among around 1,000,000 clones listed, approximately 80% were seen once. The source material was memory CD4+ T cells from PBMCs. Subset: CD45RA-negative fraction. These receptors all come from a man aged 18 to 35 in good health. Some clones in this sample may be carry-over from other donors' samples.

The chain uses TRBV7-3 and TRBJ2-7; unclear D gene. The V and J ends lost 2 bases and 2 bases respectively, with 7 bases between them. The CDR3 loop spans 13 amino acids. Germline V lookup: CDR1 SGHTA, CDR2 FQGTGA. CDR3 nucleotide sequence: TGTGCCAGCAGCTTAGGGTATACCTACGAGCAGTACTTC. The encoded protein is CASSLGYTYEQYF. Using reference TRBV7-3 and TRBJ2-7 for the parts outside the CDR3, the full variable domain is GAGVSQTPSNKVTEKGKYVELRCDPISGHTALYWYRQSLGQGPEFLIYFQGTGAADDSGLPNDRFFAVRPEGSVSTLKIQRTERGDSAVYLCASSLGYTYEQYFGPGTRLTVT.

This clone was counted between two and nine times. The V call is TRBV7-9, the J call TRBJ1-1; D gene uncertain. The CDR3 consists of 13 residues. V was shortened by 5 bases and J by 4 bases, with 11 bases between the two germline ends. Germline values: CDR1 SEHNR, CDR2 FQNEAQ (reference sequence). The CDR3 bases are TGTGCCAGCAGCCGAGAAGGTGGCACTGAAGCTTTCTTT. Translated, it gives CASSREGGTEAFF.

The chain recombines TRBV9 with TRBJ2-1; 7 bases fit TRBD2. This CDR3 region has 15 residues. J was trimmed by 9 bases and V by 2 bases; bases with no gene match: 11. Looked up from germline, CDR1 is SGDLS and CDR2 is YYNGEE. The CDR3 sequence: CASSVYAGEGFEQFF. CDR3 coding DNA: TGTGCCAGCAGCGTTTACGCGGGAGAGGGGTTTGAGCAGTTCTTC. The full variable domain, rest sourced from reference TRBV9 and TRBJ2-1, is DSGVTQTPKHLITATGQRVTLRCSPRSGDLSVYWYQQSLDQGLQFLIQYYNGEERAKGNILERFSAQQFPDLHSELNLSSLELGDSALYFCASSVYAGEGFEQFFGPGTRLTVL.

The chain couples TRBV5-1 to TRBJ1-4; 10 bases are shared with TRBD1. Losses at the gene ends were 1 base for V and 12 bases for J; bases not matched to a gene: 9. The CDR3 has 15 residues. The V gene's germline CDR1 is SGHRS and CDR2 YFSETQ. CDR3 sequence (DNA): TGCGCCAGCAGCTTGCCCGGGACAGGGGCTGAGGAACTGTTTTTT. Encoded protein: CASSLPGTGAEELFF.

The V and J genes are TRBV2 and TRBJ2-2, with D uncertain. The CDR3 extends over 14 amino acids. V was trimmed by 6 bases and J by 0 bases, leaving 8 bases between them. Germline V gene sequence: CDR1 SNHLY, CDR2 FYNNEI. The CDR3 DNA sequence: TGTGCCAGCAGGGTCCTAGCGAACACCGGGGAGCTGTTTTTT. Its protein is CASRVLANTGELFF. Drawing the rest from reference TRBV2 and TRBJ2-2, the complete variable domain is EPEVTQTPSHQVTQMGQEVILRCVPISNHLYFYWYRQILGQKVEFLVSFYNNEISEKSEIFDDQFSVERPDGSNFTLKIRSTKLEDSAMYFCASRVLANTGELFFGEGSRLTVL.

This clone has only one observation. The chain couples TRBV5-1 to TRBJ2-5; D is ambiguous. The DNA end is a closer match to TRBJ2-7, so the J assignment may be wrong. The V gene's germline CDR1 is SGHRS and CDR2 YFSETQ. The CDR3 length is 13 residues. CDR3 sequence reads: CASSLGPHYEQYF. The CDR3 DNA sequence: TGCGCCAGCAGCTTGGGCCCCCACTACGAGCAGTACTTC.

The chain employs TRBV28 and TRBJ2-7, with TRBD2 matching over 9 bases. V was clipped by 2 bases and J by 0 bases; unmatched bases: 5. The length of the CDR3 is 16 residues. Germline CDR1 and CDR2: MDHEN and SYDVKM. The CDR3 loop is CASSLDSGRISYEQYF. The CDR3 nucleotides are TGTGCCAGCAGTTTAGACAGCGGGAGGATCTCCTACGAGCAGTACTTC. The full variable domain, in which reference TRBV28 and TRBJ2-7 provide the parts outside the CDR3, is DVKVTQSSRYLVKRTGEKVFLECVQDMDHENMFWYRQDPGLGLRLIYFSYDVKMKEKGDIPEGYSVSREKKERFSLILESASTNQTSMYLCASSLDSGRISYEQYFGPGTRLTVT.

The chain uses TRBV4-2 and TRBJ1-1, with a possible D match to TRBD1 (5 bases). The V gene lost 1 base and the J gene lost 4 bases, with 13 bases spanning the gap. CDR1 is LGHNA, CDR2 YNFKEQ, per germline. The CDR3 extends over 15 amino acids. Here the CDR3 DNA reads TGTGCCAGCAGCCAAGGGGCAGGGTACGGCACTGAAGCTTTCTTT. As protein: CASSQGAGYGTEAFF.

This clone was found many times. The V gene is TRBV2, the J gene TRBJ1-4; no firm D call. CDR3 length: 15 amino acids. Germline CDR1 and CDR2: SNHLY and FYNNEI. V lost 6 bases, J lost 0 bases, and 11 bases lay in between. The CDR3 DNA sequence: TGTGCCAGCAGCCGGGCGCCTGCAACTAATGAAAAACTGTTTTTT. Translation gives CASSRAPATNEKLFF. Together with reference TRBV2 and TRBJ1-4, the CDR3 gives the full variable domain: EPEVTQTPSHQVTQMGQEVILRCVPISNHLYFYWYRQILGQKVEFLVSFYNNEISEKSEIFDDQFSVERPDGSNFTLKIRSTKLEDSAMYFCASSRAPATNEKLFFGSGTQLSVL.

The rearrangement joins TRBV7-8 to TRBJ2-1, with D unresolved. Trimming removed 4 bases at V and 4 bases at J, with 8 bases between. From germline, CDR1 is SGHVS and CDR2 FQNEAQ. The CDR3 runs to 13 residues. The CDR3 nucleotides read TGTGCCAGCAGCTCTACAGAGTACAATGAGCAGTTCTTC. Translated, it gives CASSSTEYNEQFF.

In nucleotides, the CDR3 is TGTGCCAGCAGCTTACTTGTGGGAGTCAATGAGCAGTTCTTC. As protein: CASSLLVGVNEQFF. The gene calls are TRBV7-3 and TRBJ2-1; D may be TRBD2 (5 bases). CDR3 length: 14 residues. V lost 2 bases, J lost 6 bases, and 11 bases lay in between. The germline V gene encodes CDR1 SGHTA and CDR2 FQGTGA.

This rearrangement joins TRBV5-1 to TRBJ2-7; 7 bases align to TRBD1. Germline V gives CDR1 SGHRS, CDR2 YFSETQ. The CDR3 is 15 residues long. V shed 3 bases and J 2 bases; nucleotides not matched to a gene: 8. CDR3 DNA sequence: TGCGCCAGCAGCTACGATCCGGGACAGACCTACGAGCAGTACTTC. Translated: CASSYDPGQTYEQYF.

This clone was seen a few times. This chain uses TRBV18 with TRBJ1-2; 7 bases line up with TRBD1. Germline V gene sequence: CDR1 KGHSH, CDR2 LQKENI. The trim removed 6 bases at V and 5 bases at J, leaving 6 bases unmatched. The CDR3 covers 13 residues. The CDR3 DNA is TGTGCCAGCTCCCTCCAGGGGGGATATGGCTACACCTTC. This sequence encodes CASSLQGGYGYTF. The full variable domain, in which reference TRBV18 and TRBJ1-2 provide the parts outside the CDR3, is NAGVMQNPRHLVRRRGQEARLRCSPMKGHSHVYWYRQLPEEGLKFMVYLQKENIIDESGMPKERFSAEFPKEGPSILRIQQVVRGDSAAYFCASSLQGGYGYTFGSGTRLTVV.

The chain has TRBV25-1 and TRBJ2-7; D uncertain. This CDR3 has 16 residues. CDR1 and CDR2 (germline): MGHDK, SYGVNS. Trimming stripped 3 bases from V and 0 bases from J, with 15 bases between. The CDR3: CASSDSSVTHSYEQYF. The CDR3 nucleotides are TGTGCCAGCAGTGATTCAAGCGTGACCCACTCCTACGAGCAGTACTTC.

In this sample, this clone turned up once. The rearrangement joins TRBV19 to TRBJ2-6, with D possibly TRBD1 on 6 matching bases. CDR3 length equals 18 residues. The germline V gene encodes CDR1 LNHDA and CDR2 SQIVND (reference sequence). The germline V and J ends were trimmed by 7 bases and 0 bases, with 19 bases remaining between them. The CDR3 sequence is CASKGQPTVRSGANVLTF. The DNA of the CDR3 is TGTGCCAGTAAGGGACAACCTACCGTACGCTCTGGGGCCAACGTCCTGACTTTC.

In its sample, this clone was seen a few times. The CDR3 sequence is CASGNRVDEQFF. CDR3 DNA: TGTGCTAGTGGGAACAGGGTCGATGAGCAGTTCTTC. The rearrangement links TRBV12-5 to TRBJ2-1, with D maybe TRBD1 (6 bases). The length of the CDR3 is 12 residues. With 6 bases removed from V and 8 bases from J, the gap between germline ends came to 11 bases. CDR1 and CDR2 from the germline V gene are LGHNT and FRNRAP.

J is TRBJ2-1 and V is TRBV29-1; 12 bases line up with TRBD2. The CDR3 runs to 14 residues. V shed 4 bases and J 6 bases; nucleotides not matched to a gene: 4. Per the germline V gene, CDR1 is SQVTM and CDR2 is ANQGSEA. CDR3 nucleotides: TGCAGCGTTGCAGGACTAGCGGGGCTCAATGAGCAGTTCTTC. This translates into CSVAGLAGLNEQFF.

Regarding this clone: This CDR3 is also generated by other DNA sequences in the sample. The J gene is TRBJ2-3, the V gene TRBV28; no clear D gene. The CDR3 is 12 residues long. Germline-derived CDR1 and CDR2 are MDHEN and SYDVKM. V gave up 6 bases and J gave up 3 bases, with 7 bases separating them. The CDR3 loop is CASSLPTDTQYF. Here the CDR3 DNA reads TGTGCCAGCAGCCTTCCGACAGATACGCAGTATTTT.

This chain connects TRBV2 to TRBJ1-2; a weak D match, TRBD1 (6 bases). Trimming left V 9 bases short and J 2 bases short, with 10 bases between. In germline, CDR1 is SNHLY, CDR2 FYNNEI. The CDR3 sequence is 12 residues long. The CDR3 loop is CASGDKNYGYTF. The CDR3 DNA is TGTGCCAGTGGGGACAAAAACTATGGCTACACCTTC.

The genes are TRBV27 and TRBJ2-7; 7 bases map to TRBD2. Germline CDR1 is MNHEY and CDR2 is SMNVEV (reference sequence). This CDR3 region has 15 residues. With 3 bases clipped from V and 2 bases from J, the junction kept 7 bases outside the gene matches. CDR3 nucleotide sequence: TGTGCCAGCAGTTTGGGAGGGACTAAAGCCTACGAGCAGTACTTC. Its translation: CASSLGGTKAYEQYF.

The table lists this clone with a count of one. This probably arose from a read error, given a far larger clone one base away. The sample has other DNA sequences that encode this CDR3 too. The chain carries TRBV9 and TRBJ1-1; D is uncertain. Germline lookup yields CDR1 SGDLS and CDR2 YYNGEE. The CDR3 is made up of 13 amino acids. V was cut by 0 bases and J by 1 base, with 4 bases left in between. The CDR3 coding sequence is TGTGCCAGCAGCGTAGCAGCGAACACTGAAGCTTTCTTT. Amino acid sequence: CASSVAANTEAFF. The whole variable domain, filled in from reference TRBV9 and TRBJ1-1, reads DSGVTQTPKHLITATGQRVTLRCSPRSGDLSVYWYQQSLDQGLQFLIQYYNGEERAKGNILERFSAQQFPDLHSELNLSSLELGDSALYFCASSVAANTEAFFGQGTRLTVV.